Detailed here is one T cell receptor beta chain. No antigen is known for it. This record belongs to a study of blood T cells in healthy people across ages. For the second PCR, which ran for about 7 to 11 cycles, a sample-barcoded 5' primer and a J-beta primer mix were used. Per sample, CDR3-containing paired-end reads numbered at least 2.5 million. TCRdb reanalysed the 5' RACE reads using MiXCR and keeps one entry per CDR3 protein. The sample shows about 290,000 distinct CDR3 sequences, around 29% of them seen only once. Germline V CDR1 and CDR2: MDHEN, SYDVKM. V was clipped by 4 bases and J by 0 bases; unmatched bases: 6. The CDR3 extends over 16 amino acids. Broader study findings: Donors of long life had a larger count of naive CD4+ cells and greater diversity than aged donors.

Sample: blood. The chain uses TRBV28 and TRBJ2-4; the match to TRBD1 covers 7 bases. The source of this sequence is a woman between 65 and 79 years old in good health. CDR3 in amino acids: CASSSRDRLAKNIQYF. The CDR3 DNA follows: TGTGCCAGCAGTTCTAGGGACAGACTAGCCAAAAACATTCAGTACTTC.